This T cell receptor beta chain is drawn from a study of blood T cells in healthy people across ages. A J-beta primer mix and a sample-barcoded 5' primer were used in a second PCR of about 7 to 12 cycles. TCRdb independently ran MiXCR on the 5' RACE reads; one entry per CDR3 protein. Seen here are more than 750,000 distinct CDR3 sequences, 25% to 30% observed once, and the top ten hold approximately 10%. V was pared by 1 base and J by 1 base, with 8 bases between. The CDR3 covers 15 residues. CDR1 LGHDT and CDR2 YNNKEL come from the germline V gene (reference sequence). These data are also associated with another study on T cells of mothers and their children. From that second work: Samples were provided by three healthy Caucasian mothers and their six children.

The sequenced sample was blood. The source of this sequence is a woman in her 40s in good health. V and J are TRBV3-1 and TRBJ1-5; D remains unclear. The CDR3 sequence is CASSQVVGSNQPQHF. The CDR3 nucleotides are TGTGCCAGCAGCCAAGTAGTAGGCAGCAATCAGCCCCAGCATTTT.